Presented here are 14 T cell receptor beta chains from one specimen sequenced in a study of molecular identifiers for immune sequencing clone quantification (dated by TCRdb to 2016 to 2019). The method was PCR. The sample was run on a NextSeq 500. Using fastp trimming at Q25 and MiXCR clonotype assembly, TCRdb reanalyzed the public sequencing data and kept in-frame beta chains. Here each entry gathers all rows of one CDR3 protein and keeps the most common genes and DNA. The sample yields over 65,000 distinct CDR3 sequences; 25% were counted once. The top ten clonotypes cover less than 0.85% of the sample. Material for sequencing was naive CD8+ T cells from blood, with Jurkat cell RNA spiked in. The sample's cell subset or site, from its label and the paper: FACS-sorted CD8+CD4-CCR7+CD45RA+ naive T cells. The receptors originated from a human donor in good health. Some libraries in this study had Jurkat cell RNA spiked in.

This clonotype was seen more than once but under ten times. The chain is built from TRBV27 and TRBJ1-4; TRBD1 might be the D (5 bases). With 0 bases removed from V and 7 bases from J, the gap between germline ends came to 12 bases. This CDR3 contains 15 residues. Germline lookup yields CDR1 MNHEY and CDR2 SMNVEV (reference sequence). CDR3 bases: TGTGCCAGCAGTTTATCGGTTGCGGGGGGTGAAAAACTGTTTTTT. Its protein is CASSLSVAGGEKLFF.

The sample holds a few counts of this clonotype. This chain links TRBV3-1 with TRBJ2-4; D may be TRBD1 or TRBD2 (5 bases each). The ends were cut back, 0 bases at V and 1 base at J, with 10 bases in the middle. Germline CDR1 and CDR2: LGHDT and YNNKEL (reference sequence). CDR3 length: 16 amino acids. CDR3 sequence reads: CASSQDVGEAKNIQYF. The DNA for the CDR3 is TGTGCCAGCAGCCAAGATGTGGGGGAGGCCAAAAACATTCAGTACTTC.

This clonotype showed up many times. The chain is built from TRBV7-9 and TRBJ1-2, with D unresolved. Deletions cut 0 bases from V and 6 bases from J, with 5 bases between. The CDR3 has 12 residues. Germline V gene data show CDR1 as SEHNR and CDR2 as FQNEAQ (reference sequence). The CDR3 nucleotides are TGTGCCAGCAGCTTAGCTGGGAATGGCTACACCTTC. As protein: CASSLAGNGYTF.

This clonotype was detected only a few times. The CDR3 here is CASSVQLNTEAFF. The CDR3 nucleotides are TGTGCCAGCAGTGTACAGTTGAACACTGAAGCTTTCTTT. This chain links TRBV25-1 with TRBJ1-1, with D unresolved. V lost 4 bases and J lost 0, with 6 bases in between. Germline CDR1 is MGHDK and CDR2 is SYGVNS. The CDR3 consists of 13 residues.

This clonotype has a single count. Since the CDR3 does not end with the conserved phenylalanine or tryptophan, this likely comes from a read error. The chain carries TRBV25-1 and TRBJ1-1; D not certain. The CDR3 spans 14 residues. V was shortened by 1 base and J by 6 bases, with 12 bases between the two germline ends. CDR1 is MGHDK, CDR2 SYGVNS, per germline. CDR3 sequence (DNA): TGTGCCAGCAGTGAATTGGCGAGTTTGGCTGAAGCTTTCTTA. This gives the protein CASSELASLAEAFL.

Many counts were recorded for this clonotype. The chain carries TRBV24-1 and TRBJ2-5; D unclear. CDR1 is KGHDR, CDR2 SFDVKD, per germline. V gave up 2 bases and J gave up 5 bases, with 5 bases separating them. The CDR3 consists of 12 residues. In DNA form, the CDR3 reads TGTGCCACCAGTGATTCTTCGGAGACCCAGTACTTC. This codes for CATSDSSETQYF.

As DNA, the CDR3 is TGTGCCAGTAGCACGGGCCCAGCGGTGCTGTTTTTT. Translating it yields CASSTGPAVLFF. The V gene is TRBV19, the J gene TRBJ1-4, with D unresolved. V shed 6 bases and J shed 14 bases, with 16 bases lying between them. Germline V gene lookup returns CDR1 LNHDA and CDR2 SQIVND (reference sequence). CDR3 size: 12 residues.

This clonotype was picked up one time. With a much larger clone just one base away, this may be a read error. This chain joins TRBV19 and TRBJ1-5; possible D gene TRBD1, 5 bases. Germline V gene data show CDR1 as LNHDA and CDR2 as SQIVND (reference sequence). Trimming cost V 10 bases and J 1 base, with 11 bases left between them. The CDR3 is 13 residues long. In nucleotides, the CDR3 is TGTGCCACCGCAAGGACAAGCAATCAGCCCCAGCATTTT. This codes for CATARTSNQPQHF.

The chain joins TRBV12-3 or TRBV12-4 to TRBJ1-1; no clear D. This CDR3 is built from 15 residues. The V gene lost 1 base and the J gene lost 0 bases, with 9 bases spanning the gap. For the CDR3, the DNA is TGTGCCAGCAGTTTAGGGGGAAACATGAACACTGAAGCTTTCTTT. Translated: CASSLGGNMNTEAFF.

Only a few counts were recorded for this clonotype. V and J are TRBV12-3 or TRBV12-4 and TRBJ1-2; 7 bases fit TRBD1. The length of the CDR3 is 16 residues. J was trimmed by 0 bases and V by 7 bases; bases with no gene match: 11. The CDR3: CASTHSWDRANYGYTF. CDR3 sequence (DNA): TGTGCCAGCACTCACTCCTGGGACAGAGCTAACTATGGCTACACCTTC.

This clonotype was counted many times. The CDR3 spells CSARDNRESSYEQYF. The DNA for the CDR3 is TGCAGTGCTAGAGATAACAGGGAAAGCTCCTACGAGCAGTACTTC. The chain links TRBV20-1 to TRBJ2-7; perhaps TRBD1 as D (6 bases). V was cut by 0 bases and J by 0 bases, with 12 bases left in between. CDR1 and CDR2 (germline): DFQATT, SNEGSKA (reference sequence). The CDR3 has 15 residues.

This clonotype was found many times. The V call is TRBV29-1, the J call TRBJ2-2, with TRBD1 matching 8 bases. CDR1 is SQVTM and CDR2 is ANQGSEA in the germline V gene. J lost 1 base, V lost 3 bases, and 1 base had no gene match. This CDR3 is 14 amino acids long. CDR3 sequence (DNA): TGCAGCGTTGACAGGGGGCGGAACACCGGGGAGCTGTTTTTT. Translation gives CSVDRGRNTGELFF.

In this sample, this clonotype turned up a few times. CDR3 protein: CASRPGTVSYNEQFF. The CDR3 DNA reads as TGCGCCAGCCGACCCGGGACAGTCTCCTACAATGAGCAGTTCTTC. The rearrangement joins TRBV4-1 to TRBJ2-1; the match to TRBD1 covers 7 bases. After removal of 8 bases from V and 0 bases from J, the junction contained 7 bases not matched to a gene. This CDR3 has 15 amino acids. The germline V gene has CDR1 MGHRA and CDR2 YSYEKL.

A remark on this clonotype: Likely a read error: the CDR3 ends without its conserved phenylalanine or tryptophan. The gene calls are TRBV4-1 and TRBJ2-5, with 11 bases fitting TRBD2. The ends lost 1 base at V and 3 bases at J; junction bases unmatched: 4. Germline CDR1 MGHRA, CDR2 YSYEKL. The CDR3 length is 16 residues. The CDR3 here is CASSQGVLAGEETQYL. CDR3 in DNA: TGCGCCAGCAGCCAAGGGGTACTAGCGGGGGAAGAGACCCAGTACCTC.